These T cell receptor beta chains were read from a single sample in a study of blood T cell repertoires in COVID-19. This table comes from immunoSEQ multiplex PCR, and its TCRdb copy is limited to in-frame clones, with some not included. The sample consists of 45,000 to 70,000 clones, over 80% of them appearing once. Sequenced sample: peripheral blood. These receptors all come from an older woman with acute or convalescent COVID-19. CDR3s include the opening cysteine and the closing phenylalanine or tryptophan. The D gene is left open where the match is weak. Not every row has a clone size; where given, it reads once, few, many or a size class.

clone_size	v_call	d_call	j_call	cdr3_aa	cdr3_nt
NA	TRBV24-1	NA	TRBJ2-2	CATSRGNTGELFF	TGTGCCACCAGTAGGGGTAACACCGGGGAGCTGTTTTTT
NA	TRBV4-2	NA	TRBJ2-7	CASSQDRQGLYEQYF	TGTGCCAGCAGCCAAGATAGGCAGGGCCTCTACGAGCAGTACTTC
NA	TRBV6-6	NA	TRBJ1-3	CASSYEAPSSGNTIYF	TGTGCCAGCAGTTACGAGGCTCCGAGCTCTGGAAACACCATATATTTT
NA	TRBV30	TRBD1	TRBJ1-4	CAWSRGDDEKLFF	TGTGCCTGGAGCAGGGGGGACGATGAAAAACTGTTTTTT
NA	TRBV2	TRBD1	TRBJ1-2	CASSLDRRTYGYTF	TGTGCCAGCAGTCTGGACAGGAGGACCTATGGCTACACCTTC
NA	TRBV2	NA	TRBJ1-1	CASSAREVSKAFF	TGTGCCAGCTCCGCCAGGGAAGTTAGTAAAGCTTTCTTT
few	TRBV6-5	NA	TRBJ1-5	CASSLRDGEQPQHF	TGTGCCAGCAGTCTAAGGGATGGGGAGCAGCCCCAGCATTTT
NA	TRBV5-8	NA	TRBJ1-1	CASSLLRAEAFF	TGTGCCAGCAGCTTGCTGAGGGCTGAAGCTTTCTTT
NA	TRBV7-8	NA	TRBJ1-1	CASSSYDTLAEAFF	TGTGCCAGCAGCTCTTACGACACCCTTGCTGAAGCTTTCTTT
NA	TRBV19	NA	TRBJ2-1	CASRPLAYNEQFF	TGTGCCAGTAGACCCCTAGCGTACAATGAGCAGTTCTTC
NA	TRBV29-1	TRBD1	TRBJ2-2	CSVWQGDTGELFF	TGCAGCGTTTGGCAGGGGGACACCGGGGAGCTGTTTTTT
NA	TRBV5-6	TRBD1	TRBJ1-2	CASSSMGDRYRGTYGYTF	TGTGCCAGCAGTTCAATGGGGGACAGGTACAGGGGGACCTATGGCTACACCTTC
NA	TRBV7-9	TRBD2	TRBJ2-1	CASSFTGGPKEQFF	TGTGCCAGCAGCTTCACGGGGGGGCCAAAGGAGCAGTTCTTC
NA	TRBV27	NA	TRBJ2-3	CASSFGKTDTQYF	TGTGCCAGCAGTTTCGGGAAGACAGATACGCAGTATTTT
NA	TRBV19	NA	TRBJ1-5	CASTPANSPRGFGNQPQHF	TGTGCCAGTACCCCTGCGAACAGTCCTCGGGGTTTCGGCAATCAGCCCCAGCATTTT
NA	TRBV19	NA	TRBJ2-3	CASSSGQTDTQYF	TGTGCCAGTAGTAGTGGACAGACAGATACGCAGTATTTT